This is a list of T cell receptor beta chains from one sample in a study of blood T cell repertoires in COVID-19. TCRdb's table, derived via immunoSEQ multiplex PCR, lists solely in-frame clones and lacks some. The sample lists around 110,000 clones, 85% to 95% seen once, with approximately 1.2% in the top ten. The sample consisted of peripheral blood. These receptor sequences come from a woman aged 25-40 years with acute or convalescent COVID-19. Both conserved end residues are part of each CDR3. A D gene is named only where the DNA matches it firmly. Clone sizes are given selectively: once, few, many, or a class where the clone is expanded.

J,D,size,V,CDR3
TRBJ2-5,NA,once,TRBV9,CASSVDQGIQETQYF
TRBJ2-3,TRBD2,NA,TRBV18,CASERGGSTDTQYF
TRBJ2-3,TRBD2,NA,TRBV7-2,CASSFSSGALTDTQYF
TRBJ1-4,NA,NA,TRBV30,CAWSTPGAANEKLFF
TRBJ1-2,NA,NA,TRBV19,CASSIPAGDNYGYTF
TRBJ1-6,NA,NA,TRBV2,CASRMGGFASSPLHF
TRBJ2-1,NA,NA,TRBV11-3,CASSLEGRAYNEQFF
TRBJ1-5,TRBD1,NA,TRBV28,CASSHRGVNQPQHF
TRBJ2-5,NA,NA,TRBV5-1,CASSLGGRLETQYF
TRBJ2-7,TRBD1,NA,TRBV7-8,CASSPQTGGTIYEQYF
TRBJ1-6,TRBD1,NA,TRBV11-3,CASSGTGGSFNSPLHF
TRBJ1-2,TRBD1,NA,TRBV27,CASSLLGSGTGTGYTF
TRBJ2-1,TRBD2,NA,TRBV24-1,CATSPNWGPTGGLNEQFF
TRBJ1-4,TRBD1,NA,TRBV18,CASSPQTGGAEKLFF
TRBJ2-7,TRBD2,NA,TRBV6-2/TRBV6-3,CASSYPTTSGGAYEQYF
TRBJ1-4,TRBD1,NA,TRBV5-1,CASRDPGTGEEKLFF
TRBJ2-7,TRBD1,NA,TRBV28,CASSLQGALDEQYF
TRBJ1-6,TRBD1,NA,TRBV5-1,CASNRGQSNSPLHF
TRBJ1-6,NA,NA,TRBV28,CASSLLLGGQPLHF
TRBJ1-4,NA,NA,TRBV5-1,CASSLTGVAATNEKLFF
TRBJ2-4,TRBD1,NA,TRBV10-3,CAISGATGNPNIQYF
TRBJ1-1,NA,NA,TRBV19,CASSLPGRGATEAFF
TRBJ2-7,NA,few,TRBV4-1,CASSDAVGQVEQYF
TRBJ1-2,NA,NA,TRBV12-3/TRBV12-4,CASSSGYYGYTF
TRBJ1-3,NA,NA,TRBV11-2,CASSWRDGYSGNTIYF
TRBJ2-7,TRBD1,NA,TRBV11-2,CASSLGQGVWYEQYF
TRBJ2-3,NA,NA,TRBV30,CAWSIRVPNSFEDTQYF
TRBJ1-2,NA,NA,TRBV6-2/TRBV6-3,CASSSTQESYGYTF
TRBJ2-5,TRBD2,NA,TRBV28,CASSLIGTSSRETQYF
TRBJ1-1,NA,NA,TRBV4-1,CASSQESRGSVTEAFF
TRBJ1-6,NA,NA,TRBV13,CASSSAGISPLHF
TRBJ1-1,NA,NA,TRBV15,CATSTDRNTEAFF
TRBJ2-7,NA,NA,TRBV11-3,CASSPKTRERRCEYF
TRBJ2-3,NA,NA,TRBV25-1,CASSEFFEGVEAPDTQYF
TRBJ1-2,TRBD1,NA,TRBV28,CAAWTGAYGYTF
TRBJ2-7,NA,NA,TRBV27,CASSPYIAPRELPMVYEQYF
TRBJ1-2,NA,NA,TRBV28,CASSLSSDRGRNTF
TRBJ2-1,TRBD2,NA,TRBV7-6,CASSSLLAGYNEQFF
TRBJ2-5,TRBD2,NA,TRBV27,CASSLVSSGNQYF
TRBJ2-1,NA,NA,TRBV19,CASKTQDSSYNEQFF
TRBJ2-2,NA,NA,TRBV11-2,CASSPVFGGGGDNTGELFF
TRBJ1-2,TRBD1,NA,TRBV11-3,CASSLQGQGANYGYTF
TRBJ1-2,NA,NA,TRBV2,CASTAGSDGYTF
TRBJ1-2,TRBD1,NA,TRBV6-5,CASMRQGGSNYGYTF
TRBJ1-5,TRBD1,NA,TRBV7-2,CASSRGQVNSNQPQHF
TRBJ2-5,NA,NA,TRBV5-5,CASSPRTHGAQETQYF
TRBJ2-3,TRBD2,NA,TRBV2,CASSESGRGGLEDTQYF
TRBJ2-2,TRBD1,NA,TRBV29-1,CSVGQGSGELFF
TRBJ1-1,TRBD1,NA,TRBV11-2,CASSLRTGQGTEAFF
TRBJ1-1,NA,few,TRBV27,CASSSWGQPNTEAFF
TRBJ1-1,TRBD1,NA,TRBV18,CASSWGQGSLNTEAFF
TRBJ2-5,TRBD1,once,TRBV5-1,CASSLVGQEETQYF
TRBJ1-1,NA,NA,TRBV4-2,CASSQRDMNTEAFF
TRBJ2-7,TRBD1,NA,TRBV5-1,CASSAGQGWDYEQYF
TRBJ1-5,TRBD1,NA,TRBV6-2/TRBV6-3,CASSPSGRGHNQPQHF
TRBJ2-7,NA,NA,TRBV7-6,CASSSRLGSASYEQYF
TRBJ1-2,NA,NA,TRBV30,CAWDKKHYGYTF
TRBJ1-5,NA,NA,TRBV27,CASSLSENQPQHF
TRBJ2-3,NA,NA,TRBV4-1,CASSRAVGGLSTDTQYF
TRBJ2-7,TRBD2,NA,TRBV27,CASSLLGGLAGTYEQYF